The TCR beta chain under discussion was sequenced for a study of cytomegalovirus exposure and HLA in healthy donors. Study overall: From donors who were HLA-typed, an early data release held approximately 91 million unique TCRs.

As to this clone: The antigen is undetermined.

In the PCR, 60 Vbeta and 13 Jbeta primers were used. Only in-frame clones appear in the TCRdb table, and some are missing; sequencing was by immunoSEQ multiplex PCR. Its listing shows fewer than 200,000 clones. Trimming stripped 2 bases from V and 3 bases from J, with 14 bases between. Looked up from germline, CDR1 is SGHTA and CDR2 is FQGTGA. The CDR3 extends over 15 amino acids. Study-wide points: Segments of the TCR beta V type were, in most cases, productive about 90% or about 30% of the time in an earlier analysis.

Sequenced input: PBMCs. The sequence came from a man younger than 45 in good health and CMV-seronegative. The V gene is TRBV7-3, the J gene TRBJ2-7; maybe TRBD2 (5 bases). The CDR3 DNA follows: TGTGCCAGCAGCTTAGGAAGTGTCGGGATCTACGAGCAGTACTTC. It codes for CASSLGSVGIYEQYF.